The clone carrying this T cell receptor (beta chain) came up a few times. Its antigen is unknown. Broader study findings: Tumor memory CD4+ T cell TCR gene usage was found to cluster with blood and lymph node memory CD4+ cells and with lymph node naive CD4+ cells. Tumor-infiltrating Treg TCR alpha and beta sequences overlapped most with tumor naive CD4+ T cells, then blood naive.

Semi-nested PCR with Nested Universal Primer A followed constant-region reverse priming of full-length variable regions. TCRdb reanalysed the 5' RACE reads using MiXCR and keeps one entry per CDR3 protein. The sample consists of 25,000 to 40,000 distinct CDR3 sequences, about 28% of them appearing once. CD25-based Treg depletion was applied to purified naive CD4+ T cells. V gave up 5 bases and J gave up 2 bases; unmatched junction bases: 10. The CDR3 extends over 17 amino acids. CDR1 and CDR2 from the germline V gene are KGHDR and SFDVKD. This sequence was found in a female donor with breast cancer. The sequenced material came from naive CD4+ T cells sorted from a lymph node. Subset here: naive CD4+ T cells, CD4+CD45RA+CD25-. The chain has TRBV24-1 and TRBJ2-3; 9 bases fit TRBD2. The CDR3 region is CATSGQDSGRLTDTQYF. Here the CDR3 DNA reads TGTGCCACCAGTGGTCAGGATAGCGGGAGACTCACAGATACGCAGTATTTT.